This is a list of T cell receptor beta chains from one sample in a study of T cells in Graves' hyperthyroidism and ophthalmopathy. TCRdb reprocessed the multiplex PCR reads with MiXCR, giving one entry per CDR3 protein. This table has hundreds of thousands of distinct CDR3 sequences, nearly 45% appearing once. What was sequenced was peripheral blood or thyroid tissue (not recorded which). The receptors were sampled from an adult man with Graves' disease, either hyperthyroidism or ophthalmopathy (not recorded which). Both conserved end residues are part of each CDR3. The order of the fields is D gene, J gene, clone size, V gene, CDR3 DNA, CDR3 protein. The D gene is left open where the match is weak. Clone sizes are given selectively: once, few, many, or a class where the clone is expanded.

NA	TRBJ2-3	NA	TRBV12-3/TRBV12-4	TGTGCCAGCAGATTTGGCGGGGCTAGCACAGATACGCAGTATTTT	CASRFGGASTDTQYF
TRBD1	TRBJ1-1	few	TRBV7-9	TGTGCCAGCAGCTTTTACACAGGGGGGAACACTGAAGCTTTCTTT	CASSFYTGGNTEAFF
NA	TRBJ2-2	NA	TRBV5-1	TGCGCCAGCAGCCGGGGACAACTACGCACCGGGGAGCTGTTTTTT	CASSRGQLRTGELFF
TRBD1	TRBJ1-2	NA	TRBV10-3	TGTGCCATCAGTGAGTGGACAGGGCCAGGCTATGGCTACACCTTC	CAISEWTGPGYGYTF
NA	TRBJ1-3	NA	TRBV10-3	TGTGCCAGCAGGACAAGACAGAAGCCAATTCTCTCTGGAAACACCATATATTTT	CASRTRQKPILSGNTIYF
NA	TRBJ1-1	NA	TRBV5-6	TGTGCCAGCATTAAACAGAACTTCGCTGAAGCTTTCTTT	CASIKQNFAEAFF
NA	TRBJ1-2	NA	TRBV2	TGTGCCAGCAGTGAAGTGGCAGGGATAGACTATGGCTACACCTTC	CASSEVAGIDYGYTF
TRBD1	TRBJ2-5	many	TRBV12-3/TRBV12-4	TGTGCCAGCAGTACCCAAGGGGACAGCCAAGAGACCCAGTACTTC	CASSTQGDSQETQYF
TRBD2	TRBJ2-5	NA	TRBV7-8	TGTGCCAGCAAGTGGACTAGCGGGAGCCAAGAGACCCAGTACTTC	CASKWTSGSQETQYF
TRBD1	TRBJ1-2	NA	TRBV29-1	TGCAGCGCCGCCTCGTCGGGACAGAGGGGCTATGGCTACACCTTC	CSAASSGQRGYGYTF
NA	TRBJ1-1	many	TRBV7-3	TGTGCCAGCAGCTTATTGTCAGCGACAAAAGCTTTCTTT	CASSLLSATKAFF
NA	TRBJ1-4	NA	TRBV29-1	TGCAGCGTTGCGGCAGGGAAGGGAGATAATGAAAAACTGTTTTTT	CSVAAGKGDNEKLFF
NA	TRBJ2-7	NA	TRBV5-4	TGTGCCAGCAGCTTGATAGACAACAACGAGCAGTACTTC	CASSLIDNNEQYF
NA	TRBJ2-5	few	TRBV10-3	TGTGCCATAAGGGACTTCAACCAAGGGACCCAGTACTTC	CAIRDFNQGTQYF
NA	TRBJ2-7	many	TRBV7-9	TGTGCCAGCAGCTCCAACACAGGGAACGAGCAGTACTTC	CASSSNTGNEQYF
TRBD1	TRBJ1-4	NA	TRBV29-1	TGCAGCGTTGAGAGTACCGGGACAGTGGGGGAAAAACTGTTTTTT	CSVESTGTVGEKLFF